The sequence of this TCR beta chain was determined in a study of beta chain features in type 1 diabetes. On the study more broadly: Cell yields, gender and age were similar in healthy donors and patients.

Findings and limits, study-wide: The naive, central memory and Treg TCRB repertoires of patients appeared to be more similar to one another than those of healthy donors.

Comment on this clone: Antigen specificity is unknown.

The V gene's germline CDR1 is ENHRY and CDR2 SYGVKD. Losses at the gene ends were 5 bases for V and 3 bases for J; bases not matched to a gene: 5. CDR3 size: 14 residues. Sequencing targeted expressed TCRB transcripts, as all isolated RNA had been reverse transcribed. Produced via immunoSEQ multiplex PCR; TCRdb's table is partial and in-frame only. Altogether 240,000 or so clones are present, 25% to 35% being singletons, with the ten largest covering under 4.5%. The chain couples TRBV10-3 to TRBJ2-5, with 8 bases lining up with TRBD1. This receptor was identified in a man aged 25-40 years in good health. Material: central memory CD4+ T cells from blood. DNA for the CDR3: TGTGCCATCAGTCCACAGGGGGGAAAAGAGACCCAGTACTTC. It yields the protein CAISPQGGKETQYF.